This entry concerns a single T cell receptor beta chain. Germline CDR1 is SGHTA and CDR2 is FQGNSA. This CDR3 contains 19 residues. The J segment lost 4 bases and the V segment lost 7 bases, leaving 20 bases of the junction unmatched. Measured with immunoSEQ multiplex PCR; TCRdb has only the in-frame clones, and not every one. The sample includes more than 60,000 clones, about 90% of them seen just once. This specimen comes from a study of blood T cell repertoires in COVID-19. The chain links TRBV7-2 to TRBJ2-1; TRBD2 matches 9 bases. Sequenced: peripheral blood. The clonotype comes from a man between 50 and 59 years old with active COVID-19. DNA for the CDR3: TGTGCCAGCATCCCCAGCGATCGGGCTAGCGGGAACTCTTACAATGAGCAGTTCTTC. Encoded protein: CASIPSDRASGNSYNEQFF.